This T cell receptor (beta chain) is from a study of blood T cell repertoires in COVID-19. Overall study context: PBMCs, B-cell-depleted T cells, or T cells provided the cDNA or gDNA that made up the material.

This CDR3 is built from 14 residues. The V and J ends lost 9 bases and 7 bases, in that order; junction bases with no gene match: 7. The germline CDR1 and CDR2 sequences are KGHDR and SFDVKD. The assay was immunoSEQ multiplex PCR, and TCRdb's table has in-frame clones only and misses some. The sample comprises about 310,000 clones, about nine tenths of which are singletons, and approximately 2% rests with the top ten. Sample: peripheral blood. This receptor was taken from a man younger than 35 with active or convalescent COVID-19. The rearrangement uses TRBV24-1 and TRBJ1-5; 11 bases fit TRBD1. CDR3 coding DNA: TGTGCCACCCCGGGACAGGGGGTATGGCAGCCCCAGCATTTT. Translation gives CATPGQGVWQPQHF.